These T cell receptor beta chains were read from a single sample in a study of neurological immune-mediated disorders. One entry per CDR3 protein, called by TCRdb with MiXCR from the 5' RACE reads. The sample records 50,000 or so distinct CDR3 sequences, around 3.9% being singletons. Sequencing was done on a sample of PBMCs. Receptor source: a man aged 25-40 years with multiple sclerosis. CDR3s include the opening cysteine and the closing phenylalanine or tryptophan. Each record gives: V gene, J gene, CDR3 protein.

TRBV28,TRBJ2-1,CASSLEGLGNEQFF
TRBV9,TRBJ1-2,CASSVGVNGYTF
TRBV20-1,TRBJ2-1,CSATASGAYNEQFF
TRBV5-6,TRBJ2-7,CASSVTGVNYEQYF
TRBV30,TRBJ2-7,CAWTGRTPGEQYF
TRBV5-6,TRBJ2-1,CASSPRWVNEQFF
TRBV6-5,TRBJ1-5,CATQPTGTVRGGNQPQHF
TRBV7-2,TRBJ2-5,CASSPLGAEETQYF
TRBV20-1,TRBJ2-2,CSARDLAGGNTGELFF
TRBV5-1,TRBJ1-2,CASSLEAGLGYTF
TRBV20-1,TRBJ1-2,CSAPAGAGNYGYTF
TRBV10-3,TRBJ1-5,CAISDSGLYNQPQHF
TRBV7-2,TRBJ1-6,CASSAGQGMNSPLNF
TRBV5-1,TRBJ1-5,CASSPAGVGQPQHF
TRBV9,TRBJ1-1,CASSPGTGGTEAFF
TRBV7-9,TRBJ2-1,CASMMGRSSYNEQFF
TRBV6-6,TRBJ2-1,CASSSPGQHYNEQFF
TRBV5-6,TRBJ2-5,CASSFGTGRETQYF
TRBV20-1,TRBJ1-4,CSATGTGADNEKLFF
TRBV29-1,TRBJ1-2,CSAGEGENGYTF
TRBV7-2,TRBJ2-3,CASSFTSGGASDTQYF
TRBV20-1,TRBJ2-7,CSAPTGGSTYEQYF
TRBV5-1,TRBJ2-3,CASSLGYTDTQYF
TRBV20-1,TRBJ2-5,CSAASGSGIETQYF
TRBV5-1,TRBJ2-3,CASSAFWGEDTQYF
TRBV20-1,TRBJ2-1,CSVPGTHSYNEQFF